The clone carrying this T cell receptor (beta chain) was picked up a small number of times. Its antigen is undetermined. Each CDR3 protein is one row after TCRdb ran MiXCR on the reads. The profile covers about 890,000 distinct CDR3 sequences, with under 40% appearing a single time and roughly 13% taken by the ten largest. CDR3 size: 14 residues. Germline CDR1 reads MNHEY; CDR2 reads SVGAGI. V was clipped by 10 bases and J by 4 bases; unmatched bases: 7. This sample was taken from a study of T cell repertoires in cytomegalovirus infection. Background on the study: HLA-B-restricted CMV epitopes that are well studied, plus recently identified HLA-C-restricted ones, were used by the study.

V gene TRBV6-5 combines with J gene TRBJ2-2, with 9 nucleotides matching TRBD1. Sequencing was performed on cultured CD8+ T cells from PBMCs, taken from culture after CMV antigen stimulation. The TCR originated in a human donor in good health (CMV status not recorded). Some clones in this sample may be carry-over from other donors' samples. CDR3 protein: CATQTGGITGELFF. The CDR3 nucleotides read TGTGCCACCCAGACAGGGGGGATCACCGGGGAGCTGTTTTTT.